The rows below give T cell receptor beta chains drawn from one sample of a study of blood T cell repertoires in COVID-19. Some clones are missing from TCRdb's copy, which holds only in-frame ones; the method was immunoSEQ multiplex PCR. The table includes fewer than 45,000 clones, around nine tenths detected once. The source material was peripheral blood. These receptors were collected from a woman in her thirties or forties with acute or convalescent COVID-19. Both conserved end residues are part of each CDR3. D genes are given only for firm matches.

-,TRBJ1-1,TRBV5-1,CASSRRQGGTEAFF
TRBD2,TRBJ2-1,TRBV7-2,CASSTGLARNEQFF
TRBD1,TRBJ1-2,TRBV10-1,CASRDDRANYGYTF
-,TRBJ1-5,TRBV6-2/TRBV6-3,CASSYGAGANQPQHF
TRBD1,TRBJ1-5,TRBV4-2,CASSQGTGSWGNQPQHF
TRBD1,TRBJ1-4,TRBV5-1,CASSVGGADNEKLFF
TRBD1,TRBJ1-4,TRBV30,CAWFRPGTVNEKLFF
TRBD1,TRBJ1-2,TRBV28,CASTITGTGLLYGYTF
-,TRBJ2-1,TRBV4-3,CASSQAGVGQGLVNEQFF
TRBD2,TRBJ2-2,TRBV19,CASSIGGSGLTGELFF
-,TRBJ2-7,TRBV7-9,CASSLGQGHEQYF
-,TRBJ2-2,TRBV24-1,CATSELGGGELFF
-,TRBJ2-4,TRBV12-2,CASRPGQGIAKNIQYF
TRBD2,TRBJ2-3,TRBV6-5,CASKVGLADTDTQYF
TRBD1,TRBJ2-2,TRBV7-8,CASSLDWTGSGELFF
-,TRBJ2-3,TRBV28,CASSALLLGGTDTQYF
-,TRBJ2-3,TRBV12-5,CASGEQDQLSTDTQYF
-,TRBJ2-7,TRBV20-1,CSAKQDYEQYF
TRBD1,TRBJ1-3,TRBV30,CAWSAAEWDRGYGNTIYF
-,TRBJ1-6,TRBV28,CASSLDRRSRYNSPLHF
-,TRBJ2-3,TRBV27,CASSLRERGTDTQYF
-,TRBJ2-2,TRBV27,CASSWGGLLTGELFF
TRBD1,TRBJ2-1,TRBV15,CATSSRDRGGNEQFF
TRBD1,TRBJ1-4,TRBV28,CASSPRDRGSNEKLFF
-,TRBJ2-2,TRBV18,CASSRSVRADTGELFF
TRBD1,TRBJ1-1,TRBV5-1,CASTLGQGHRRGTEAFF
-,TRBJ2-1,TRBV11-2,CASSPGGGWDEQFF
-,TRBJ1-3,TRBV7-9,CASSSQGSGNTIYF
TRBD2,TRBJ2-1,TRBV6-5,CASSSTSGEQFF
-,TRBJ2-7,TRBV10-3,CAISENVREGYEQYF
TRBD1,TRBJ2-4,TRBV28,CASSPPRGLGYF
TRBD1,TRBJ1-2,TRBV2,CASSSPGQGDYGYTF
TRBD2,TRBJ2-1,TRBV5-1,CASSLAAGTSGWSSYNEQFF
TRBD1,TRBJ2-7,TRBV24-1,CATSDRSGGIYEQYF
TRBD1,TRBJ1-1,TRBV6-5,CASSYSQGAFGAFF
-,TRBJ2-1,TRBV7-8,CASSLGGGSYYNEQFF
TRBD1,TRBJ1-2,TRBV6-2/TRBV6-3,CASSYVAGGNGYTF
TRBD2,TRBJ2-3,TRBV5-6,CASSLSTSGVVADTQYF
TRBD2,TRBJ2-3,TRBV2,CASTRTSGNTDTQYF
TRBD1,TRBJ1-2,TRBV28,CASSLRDRGHSRDGYTF
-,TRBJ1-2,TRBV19,CATTGRGRERENGYTF
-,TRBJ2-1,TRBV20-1,CSAKIRNEQFF
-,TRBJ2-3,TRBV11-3,CASSLGPRGSTDTQYF
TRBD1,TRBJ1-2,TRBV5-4,CASSPGFDRGHYGYTF
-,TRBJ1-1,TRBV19,CASSSIAGETEAFF